The 16 T cell receptor beta chains reported below all come from one sample, sequenced in a study of cytotoxic CD8 clonotypes in ibrutinib-treated CLL (dated by TCRdb to about 2021). The intended sense of this specimen's time point label: less than 30 months on ibrutinib. The receptor library was made with the immunoSEQ multiplex PCR assay. The immuneACCESS repertoire file appears here via TCRdb, limited to in-frame rearrangements. These files lack a portion of the clones; in checked studies, under half of the deficit traces to unresolved V genes, and the cause of the others is not known. The sample table holds about 160,000 clones, of which roughly 80% were seen once. Of the sample, about 4.9% falls within the top ten clones. Here the sequenced sample was PBMCs, taken after 24 months of ibrutinib treatment. These receptor sequences come from a human donor with chronic lymphocytic leukemia.

The V call is TRBV5-1, the J call TRBJ2-5, with no clear D. V was pared by 0 bases and J by 5 bases, with 11 bases between. The CDR3 runs 14 residues. The germline V gene encodes CDR1 SGHRS and CDR2 YFSETQ. The CDR3 is CASSLGRGYETQYF. The DNA for the CDR3 is TGCGCCAGCAGCTTGGGGAGAGGATACGAGACCCAGTACTTC.

V usage is TRBV11-1 and J usage is TRBJ2-5; 8 positions match TRBD1. With V trimmed by 3 bases and J by 5 bases, 2 bases remained unmatched. The CDR3 runs to 13 residues. Germline lookup yields CDR1 SGHAT and CDR2 FQDESV (reference sequence). CDR3 sequence reads: CASSLGQEETQYF. CDR3 DNA sequence: TGTGCCAGCAGCTTGGGACAGGAGGAGACCCAGTACTTC. Combining the CDR3 with reference TRBV11-1 and TRBJ2-5 gives the whole variable domain EAEVAQSPRYKITEKSQAVAFWCDPISGHATLYWYRQILGQGPELLVQFQDESVVDDSQLPKDRFSAERLKGVDSTLKIQPAELGDSAMYLCASSLGQEETQYFGPGTRLLVL.

For the CDR3, the DNA is TGTGCCAGCAGGGACAGAGCCATGAACACTGAAGCTTTCTTT. It specifies CASRDRAMNTEAFF. This chain joins TRBV25-1 and TRBJ1-1; TRBD1 is a possible D gene (6 bases). Deletions cut 6 bases from V and 0 bases from J, with 11 bases between. The CDR3 has 14 residues. Per germline, CDR1 MGHDK and CDR2 SYGVNS.

The chain employs TRBV18 and TRBJ1-1; weak D call: TRBD1 (5 bases). The CDR3 spans 15 residues. Germline-derived CDR1 and CDR2 are KGHSH and LQKENI. Deletions cut 3 bases from V and 2 bases from J, with 13 bases between. CDR3: CASSPYRDGNTEAFF. The CDR3 DNA reads as TGTGCCAGCTCACCTTACCGGGACGGAAACACTGAAGCTTTCTTT.

The chain has TRBV30 and TRBJ2-6; D is possibly TRBD2 (5 bases). CDR1 is GTSNPN and CDR2 is SVGIG in the germline V gene (reference sequence). Deletions cut 4 bases from V and 6 bases from J, with 10 bases between. The CDR3 covers 13 residues. The CDR3 DNA reads as TGTGCCTGGAACCTGCGGGTGGCCAACGTCCTGACTTTC. It yields the protein CAWNLRVANVLTF. Complete variable domain (other parts from reference TRBV30 and TRBJ2-6): SQTIHQWPATLVQPVGSPLSLECTVEGTSNPNLYWYRQAAGRGLQLLFYSVGIGQISSEVPQNLSASRPQDRQFILSSKKLLLSDSGFYLCAWNLRVANVLTFGAGSRLTVL.

V usage is TRBV4-2 and J usage is TRBJ2-2, with TRBD2 matching 9 bases. CDR1 is LGHNA and CDR2 is YNFKEQ in the germline V gene. Unmatched junction bases numbered 13, after V lost 1 base and J lost 4 bases. CDR3 length equals 19 residues. DNA of the CDR3: TGTGCCAGCAGCCAAGCGGTAGGGTTAGCGGGAGCGGGCACCGGGGAGCTGTTTTTT. This encodes CASSQAVGLAGAGTGELFF.

CDR3: CASSTNGQGATGANVLTF. The CDR3 DNA is TGTGCCAGCAGTACAAACGGACAGGGGGCGACTGGGGCCAACGTCCTGACTTTC. The chain couples TRBV2 to TRBJ2-6; 11 bases agree with TRBD1. V was pared by 5 bases and J by 2 bases, with 8 bases of the junction left unmatched. The CDR3 runs 18 residues. Germline lookup yields CDR1 SNHLY and CDR2 FYNNEI.

The chain joins TRBV6-5 to TRBJ1-5, with D unclear. Germline lookup yields CDR1 MNHEY and CDR2 SVGAGI. The CDR3 has 13 residues. Between the trimmed V and J ends, which lost 4 bases and 4 bases, there was a span of 8 bases. The CDR3 DNA follows: TGTGCCAGCAGTTGGGAGTTGAATCAGCCCCAGCATTTT. Translated, it gives CASSWELNQPQHF.

Worth noting for this clone: Its ends do not fully match the called genes, so a read error is possible. The chain joins TRBV27 to TRBJ2-2, with D perhaps TRBD2 (6 bases). Per the germline V gene, CDR1 is MNHEY and CDR2 is SMNVEV (reference sequence). CDR3 length: 13 residues. The CDR3 DNA reads TGTGCCAGCAGTTTTAAAATCCCGGGGGAACTGTTTTTT. This codes for CASSFKIPGELFF.

The chain has TRBV6-1 and TRBJ2-1; 8 nucleotides match TRBD1. V shed 3 bases, J shed 3 bases, and the junction held 4 bases outside the gene matches. The CDR3 is 15 residues long. Germline V CDR1 and CDR2: MNHNS, SASEGT. The CDR3 DNA reads as TGTGCCAGCAGTGAGGACAGGGAGATCTACAATGAGCAGTTCTTC. It is translated as CASSEDREIYNEQFF.

This clone was observed a single time. The V and J genes are TRBV27 and TRBJ1-1; the D gene is possibly TRBD1 (6 bases). There are 15 residues in the CDR3. Germline assignment: CDR1 MNHEY and CDR2 SMNVEV (reference sequence). V lost 3 bases and J lost 4, with 15 bases in between. CDR3 sequence (DNA): TGTGCCAGCAGTTTGGGTCTACAGGGTATCACTGAAGCTTTCTTT. The encoded protein is CASSLGLQGITEAFF.

This clone appeared once. This chain uses TRBV11-1 with TRBJ1-2; TRBD1 matches 7 bases. The CDR3 contains 13 residues. The germline gives CDR1 SGHAT, CDR2 FQDESV (reference sequence). V lost 3 bases to trimming and J lost 4 bases; unmatched junction nucleotides: 2. For the CDR3, the DNA is TGTGCCAGCAGCTTCCCAGGGGGCTATGGCTACACCTTC. This sequence encodes CASSFPGGYGYTF.

The chain links TRBV2 to TRBJ2-1; the D gene could be TRBD1 or TRBD2 (6 bases each). Trimming shortened V by 2 bases and J by 9 bases, and 29 bases separated the two germline ends. Per germline, CDR1 SNHLY and CDR2 FYNNEI. This CDR3 has 19 amino acids. The CDR3 nucleotides read TGTGCCAGCAGTGAACTTTTTCCCACCGGGGGCAAAGGGTCAAGTGAGCAGTTCTTC. It specifies CASSELFPTGGKGSSEQFF. Full variable domain (remainder filled in from reference TRBV2 and TRBJ2-1): EPEVTQTPSHQVTQMGQEVILRCVPISNHLYFYWYRQILGQKVEFLVSFYNNEISEKSEIFDDQFSVERPDGSNFTLKIRSTKLEDSAMYFCASSELFPTGGKGSSEQFFGPGTRLTVL.

The chain couples TRBV7-2 to TRBJ2-3; TRBD1 or TRBD2 may be the D gene (5 bases each). The V and J ends lost 5 bases and 2 bases respectively, with 14 bases between them. CDR3 length: 15 amino acids. In germline, CDR1 is SGHTA, CDR2 FQGNSA. Here the CDR3 reads CASSPDGATTDTQYF. The DNA for the CDR3 is TGTGCCAGCAGCCCGGACGGGGCTACCACAGATACGCAGTATTTT.

The V and J genes are TRBV29-1 and TRBJ2-7, with D perhaps matching TRBD1 (6 bases). CDR3 size: 15 residues. Germline V CDR1 and CDR2: SQVTM, ANQGSEA. Trimming shortened V by 4 bases and J by 0 bases, and 16 bases separated the two germline ends. This CDR3 reads CSVGGTRENSYEQYF. The CDR3 bases are TGCAGCGTTGGGGGGACAAGGGAGAACTCCTACGAGCAGTACTTC.

The rearrangement joins TRBV2 to TRBJ2-3; 9 bases agree with TRBD2. J gave up 6 bases and V 4 bases, and 5 bases lay outside the gene matches. From germline, CDR1 is SNHLY and CDR2 FYNNEI. The CDR3 runs 14 residues. CDR3 nucleotide sequence: TGTGCCAGCAGTGTATCTAGCGGGATTGATACGCAGTATTTT. Residues: CASSVSSGIDTQYF.